Shown below are 14 T cell receptor beta chains from a single sample sequenced in a study of OX40 agonist ivuxolimab in advanced cancers. The library was prepared using the immunoSEQ multiplex PCR assay. The clones in this table, taken by TCRdb from immuneACCESS, are in-frame only. Not every clone is retained; where verified, under half of the shortfall comes from an unresolved V gene, and the cause of the rest is unknown. The sample includes about 53,000 clones, with nearly 90% observed a single time. The top ten clonotypes cover approximately 12% of the sample. Material: CD4+ or CD8+ T cells sorted from blood, obtained in a trial of the OX40 agonist ivuxolimab. The receptors shown here come from an adult with an advanced solid tumor such as melanoma, head and neck, liver or kidney cancer.

V gene TRBV15 combines with J gene TRBJ1-2; the match to TRBD1 covers 8 bases. V lost 7 bases and J lost 7; bases outside the gene matches: 11. CDR1 LNHNV and CDR2 YYDKDF come from the germline V gene (reference sequence). This CDR3 is built from 14 residues. Here the CDR3 reads CATTWGQDTIGYTF. CDR3 bases: TGTGCCACCACCTGGGGACAGGACACTATTGGCTACACCTTC.

This clone was recorded only once. This chain uses TRBV13 with TRBJ2-5; D gene uncertain. The V end lost 5 bases, the J end lost 2 bases, and 15 bases lay between the germline ends. CDR1 and CDR2 (germline): PRHDT, FYEKMQ (reference sequence). This CDR3 comprises 15 residues. DNA of the CDR3: TGTGCCAGCAGCGGGCCGGGCCATCCTCAAGAGACCCAGTACTTC. Protein product: CASSGPGHPQETQYF.

J is TRBJ1-3 and V is TRBV11-2; D is undetermined. Germline CDR1 SGHAT, CDR2 FQNNGV. V dropped 5 bases and J dropped 0 bases, with 17 bases sitting between them. The length of the CDR3 is 17 residues. The CDR3, as DNA: TGTGCCAGCAGCGACCCGACCGGAGCCTTCTCTGGAAACACCATATATTTT. This encodes CASSDPTGAFSGNTIYF.

The J gene is TRBJ1-6, the V gene TRBV5-1; a possible D gene is TRBD1 (6 bases). The germline V gene encodes CDR1 SGHRS and CDR2 YFSETQ. The length of the CDR3 is 15 residues. Trimming left V 1 base short and J 8 bases short, with 13 bases between. The CDR3 region is CASSLWSGDDSPLHF. The CDR3 nucleotides read TGCGCCAGCAGCTTGTGGTCAGGGGATGATTCACCCCTCCACTTT.

This chain connects TRBV19 to TRBJ1-1, with D perhaps TRBD1 (6 bases). This CDR3 has 16 residues. Germline CDR1 and CDR2: LNHDA and SQIVND (reference sequence). V was clipped by 6 bases and J by 1 base, with 18 bases between them. In nucleotides, the CDR3 is TGTGCCAGTAGCTTCTTAACACAGGGACCGAACACTGAAGCTTTCTTT. Translation gives CASSFLTQGPNTEAFF.

In this sample, this clone turned up once. The J gene is TRBJ1-1, the V gene TRBV6-5, with TRBD1 as a possible D gene (5 bases). CDR1 and CDR2 from the germline V gene are MNHEY and SVGAGI. The CDR3 length is 15 residues. Trimming stripped 2 bases from V and 0 bases from J, with 10 bases between. The CDR3 sequence is CASSYEGPLNTEAFF. The CDR3 DNA follows: TGTGCCAGCAGTTACGAGGGGCCCTTGAACACTGAAGCTTTCTTT.

V and J are TRBV29-1 and TRBJ2-3, with D maybe TRBD2 (5 bases). Germline CDR1 and CDR2: SQVTM and ANQGSEA. The CDR3 length is 15 residues. Trimming left V 0 bases short and J 6 bases short, with 16 bases between. The CDR3: CSVEDWSGSGDTQYF. The CDR3 DNA sequence: TGCAGCGTTGAAGATTGGTCTGGTTCGGGGGATACGCAGTATTTT.

The chain is built from TRBV15 and TRBJ2-5; the match to TRBD1 covers 9 bases. J was trimmed by 5 bases and V by 6 bases; bases with no gene match: 4. Germline V CDR1 and CDR2: LNHNV, YYDKDF (reference sequence). This CDR3 comprises 13 residues. In DNA, the CDR3 is TGTGCCACCAGAAACAGGGGGCCGGAGACCCAGTACTTC. Amino acids: CATRNRGPETQYF. Full variable domain (missing parts from reference TRBV15 and TRBJ2-5): DAMVIQNPRYQVTQFGKPVTLSCSQTLNHNVMYWYQQKSSQAPKLLFHYYDKDFNNEADTPDNFQSRRPNTSFCFLDIRSPGLGDTAMYLCATRNRGPETQYFGPGTRLLVL.

V gene TRBV27 combines with J gene TRBJ2-7; 8 bases map to TRBD2. Germline V CDR1 and CDR2: MNHEY, SMNVEV (reference sequence). Trimming removed 6 bases from V and 6 bases from J; junction bases left unmatched: 10. This CDR3 region has 14 residues. The CDR3 here is CASSKAAGAIEQYF. DNA of the CDR3: TGTGCCAGCAGCAAGGCAGCGGGAGCGATCGAGCAGTACTTC.

In its sample, this clone was seen many times. The genes are TRBV7-9 and TRBJ2-4, with D perhaps given as TRBD1 or TRBD2 (5 bases each). There are 16 residues in the CDR3. From germline, CDR1 is SEHNR and CDR2 FQNEAQ (reference sequence). Trimming took 3 bases from V and 5 from J, leaving 17 bases between them. DNA for the CDR3: TGTGCCAGCAGCTTGGGGGTAACTGGGCTGGAAAACATTCAGTACTTC. Translated, it gives CASSLGVTGLENIQYF.

The chain uses TRBV28 and TRBJ1-1; 9 bases fit TRBD1. The germline V gene encodes CDR1 MDHEN and CDR2 SYDVKM. V was clipped by 5 bases and J by 4 bases; unmatched bases: 5. This CDR3 is built from 14 residues. CDR3 protein: CASSLQGAATEAFF. The CDR3 DNA follows: TGTGCCAGCAGTCTACAGGGGGCGGCCACTGAAGCTTTCTTT. The full variable domain, in which reference TRBV28 and TRBJ1-1 provide the parts outside the CDR3, is DVKVTQSSRYLVKRTGEKVFLECVQDMDHENMFWYRQDPGLGLRLIYFSYDVKMKEKGDIPEGYSVSREKKERFSLILESASTNQTSMYLCASSLQGAATEAFFGQGTRLTVV.

The chain uses TRBV9 and TRBJ1-2, with TRBD1 matching over 7 bases. This CDR3 is 13 amino acids long. V dropped 3 bases and J dropped 9; count of bases not matched to a gene: 8. Looked up from germline, CDR1 is SGDLS and CDR2 is YYNGEE. DNA for the CDR3: TGTGCCAGCAGCGGAACGGACAGGTTGAGCTACACCTTC. Its translation is CASSGTDRLSYTF.

For the CDR3, the DNA is TGTGCCAGCAGCCCGGTAGGCACTAGCACAGATACGCAGTATTTT. Amino acid sequence: CASSPVGTSTDTQYF. The chain combines TRBV7-9 with TRBJ2-3; D not certain. The CDR3 consists of 15 residues. From germline, CDR1 is SEHNR and CDR2 FQNEAQ (reference sequence). Trimming left V 5 bases short and J 0 bases short, with 12 bases between.

The J gene is TRBJ2-1, the V gene TRBV4-1, with 10 bases matching TRBD1. CDR1 MGHRA and CDR2 YSYEKL come from the germline V gene. This CDR3 has 15 amino acids. V dropped 3 bases and J dropped 6; count of bases not matched to a gene: 5. CDR3 DNA: TGCGCCAGCAGCCATTCCGGGACAGGGGTCAATGAGCAGTTCTTC. It encodes CASSHSGTGVNEQFF.